Each of the 16 T cell receptor beta chains below was sequenced from the same sample in a study of shared clonotypes between healthy human individuals. Positive CCR7 selection of CD45RO-negative cells yielded the naive CD8 cells, and terminally differentiated effector memory CD45RA+ cells were excluded. Sequenced by immunoSEQ multiplex PCR; TCRdb stores in-frame clones only, minus some. The table records about 550,000 clones, 95% to 96% of them present only once. The sequenced sample consisted of naive CD8+ T cells sorted from blood. The receptor source for this set is a woman in her twenties or thirties in good health.

A word on this clone: This CDR3 is also generated by other DNA sequences in the sample. This chain connects TRBV20-1 to TRBJ2-5; no clear D gene. The J call could be wrong; TRBJ2-7 is a better fit for the DNA end. The CDR3 is 11 residues long. Looked up from germline, CDR1 is DFQATT and CDR2 is SNEGSKA (reference sequence). The CDR3 nucleotides read TGCAGTGCTAGAGACAACTACGAGCAGTACTTC. Amino acid sequence: CSARDNYEQYF.

This clone was detected once. This rearrangement joins TRBV5-1 to TRBJ2-5, with 10 bases matching TRBD2. J gave up 2 bases and V 1 base, and 2 bases lay outside the gene matches. Germline CDR1 is SGHRS and CDR2 is YFSETQ. The CDR3 sequence is 15 residues long. CDR3 amino acids: CASSLLAGAQETQYF. CDR3 sequence (DNA): TGCGCCAGCAGCTTGCTAGCGGGAGCTCAAGAGACCCAGTACTTC.

The gene calls are TRBV6-1 and TRBJ2-3; either TRBD1 or TRBD2 may fit D (5 bases each). This CDR3 has 15 residues. Deletions cut 7 bases from V and 0 bases from J, with 14 bases between. The V gene's germline CDR1 is MNHNS and CDR2 SASEGT. The CDR3: CASTSGLASTDTQYF. The CDR3 bases are TGTGCCAGCACCTCGGGGCTAGCTAGCACAGATACGCAGTATTTT.

This clone was detected once. CDR3 in amino acids: CASSIRTGAPGYTF. Here the CDR3 DNA reads TGTGCCAGCAGCATAAGGACAGGGGCTCCTGGCTACACCTTC. The genes are TRBV13 and TRBJ1-2; 9 positions agree with TRBD1. J was trimmed by 7 bases and V by 5 bases; bases with no gene match: 8. CDR1 and CDR2 from the germline V gene are PRHDT and FYEKMQ (reference sequence). The CDR3 contains 14 residues.

The rearrangement uses TRBV19 and TRBJ1-5; D gene unclear. Trimming left V 1 base short and J 2 bases short, with 9 bases between. Germline CDR1 and CDR2: LNHDA and SQIVND (reference sequence). The CDR3 sequence is 15 residues long. CDR3 nucleotides: TGTGCCAGTAGTATAGGTTTATCCGGCAATCAGCCCCAGCATTTT. Translating gives CASSIGLSGNQPQHF.

About this clone: This sample also contains other DNA sequences that code for the same CDR3. V usage is TRBV7-9 and J usage is TRBJ2-3, with a tentative D call TRBD2 (5 bases). The CDR3 is 13 residues long. Germline V gene data show CDR1 as SEHNR and CDR2 as FQNEAQ (reference sequence). V lost 2 bases and J 3 bases, leaving 6 bases between the germline ends. CDR3 in DNA: TGTGCCAGCAGCTTACCGGGAACAGATACGCAGTATTTT. This sequence encodes CASSLPGTDTQYF.

This clone was seen a single time. The chain recombines TRBV19 with TRBJ2-5, with D perhaps TRBD1 (6 bases). The CDR3 totals 12 residues. Trimming cost V 9 bases and J 5 bases, with 13 bases left between them. The germline gives CDR1 LNHDA, CDR2 SQIVND (reference sequence). CDR3 protein: CASTRGGETQYF. The CDR3 DNA sequence: TGTGCCAGCACCAGGGGTGGCGAGACCCAGTACTTC.

The V call is TRBV25-1, the J call TRBJ1-6; D is unclear. V was clipped by 4 bases and J by 0 bases, with 4 bases between them. The CDR3 length is 14 residues. Germline-derived CDR1 and CDR2 are MGHDK and SYGVNS. The DNA of the CDR3 is TGTGCCAGCAGTGCGGGCTCCTATAATTCACCCCTCCACTTT. Translated, it gives CASSAGSYNSPLHF.

This sequence joins TRBV30 and TRBJ1-1; 9 bases match TRBD1. CDR1 and CDR2 from the germline V gene are GTSNPN and SVGIG (reference sequence). This CDR3 has 14 residues. Trimming removed 5 bases from V and 3 bases from J; junction bases left unmatched: 7. Here the CDR3 reads CAWATGTGYTEAFF. The CDR3 coding sequence is TGTGCCTGGGCAACCGGGACAGGGTACACTGAAGCTTTCTTT.

The chain uses TRBV7-9 and TRBJ1-2, with a tentative D call TRBD1 (5 bases). Trimming took 6 bases from V and 7 from J, leaving 12 bases between them. CDR1 is SEHNR, CDR2 FQNEAQ, per germline (reference sequence). This CDR3 spans 12 amino acids. CDR3 sequence: CASSYQGPGYTF. CDR3 nucleotides: TGTGCCAGCAGTTACCAGGGACCTGGCTACACCTTC. Full variable domain (missing parts from reference TRBV7-9 and TRBJ1-2): DTGVSQNPRHKITKRGQNVTFRCDPISEHNRLYWYRQTLGQGPEFLTYFQNEAQLEKSRLLSDRFSAERPKGSFSTLEIQRTEQGDSAMYLCASSYQGPGYTFGSGTRLTVV.

V is TRBV5-1 and J is TRBJ1-6; TRBD1 is a possible D gene (6 bases). CDR1 and CDR2 (germline): SGHRS, YFSETQ. The ends were cut back, 2 bases at V and 6 bases at J, with 15 bases in the middle. This CDR3 region has 16 residues. CDR3 DNA sequence: TGCGCCAGCAGCTTACTATACAGGGATTTTAATTCACCCCTCCACTTT. This gives the protein CASSLLYRDFNSPLHF.

This chain connects TRBV7-9 to TRBJ2-1, with a tentative D call TRBD2 (6 bases). V was cut by 6 bases and J by 5 bases, with 17 bases left in between. This CDR3 is built from 15 residues. From germline, CDR1 is SEHNR and CDR2 FQNEAQ (reference sequence). The CDR3 region has the DNA TGTGCCAGCAGATCACATCCAGCGGGCGACAATGAGCAGTTCTTC. It yields the protein CASRSHPAGDNEQFF.

The gene calls are TRBV19 and TRBJ2-3; D may be TRBD2 (7 bases). V gave up 11 bases and J gave up 2 bases, with 26 bases separating them. Looked up from germline, CDR1 is LNHDA and CDR2 is SQIVND (reference sequence). The CDR3 spans 17 residues. The CDR3 bases are TGTGCCCGTTTCCCCCGCCGGAAGGGGGACTACACAGATACGCAGTATTTT. It translates to CARFPRRKGDYTDTQYF.

V gene TRBV7-9 combines with J gene TRBJ2-2; 7 positions match TRBD2. The CDR3 covers 15 residues. The V and J ends lost 5 bases and 3 bases, in that order; junction bases with no gene match: 6. From germline, CDR1 is SEHNR and CDR2 FQNEAQ (reference sequence). The CDR3 bases are TGTGCCAGCAGCGGTGGGAGGGCGTACACCGGGGAGCTGTTTTTT. It is translated as CASSGGRAYTGELFF.

Note on this clone: Other DNA sequences in this specimen translate into the identical CDR3. The rearrangement uses TRBV14 and TRBJ2-1, with a possible D match to TRBD2 (5 bases). Between the trimmed V and J ends, which lost 4 bases and 6 bases, there was a span of 7 bases. CDR1 is SGHDN, CDR2 FVKESK, per germline. This CDR3 has 12 residues. The CDR3 loop reads CASSLGGNEQFF. In DNA form, the CDR3 reads TGTGCCAGCAGCCTTGGAGGCAATGAGCAGTTCTTC. The variable domain in full, completed from reference TRBV14 and TRBJ2-1, reads EAGVTQFPSHSVIEKGQTVTLRCDPISGHDNLYWYRRVMGKEIKFLLHFVKESKQDESGMPNNRFLAERTGGTYSTLKVQPAELEDSGVYFCASSLGGNEQFFGPGTRLTVL.

The chain joins TRBV27 to TRBJ1-5; maybe TRBD1 (5 bases). CDR3 length equals 15 residues. V lost 7 bases, J lost 2 bases, and 15 bases lay in between. Germline V gene sequence: CDR1 MNHEY, CDR2 SMNVEV (reference sequence). The CDR3 sequence: CASTPTGGGNQPQHF. For the CDR3, the DNA is TGTGCCAGCACCCCAACGGGGGGAGGCAATCAGCCCCAGCATTTT.